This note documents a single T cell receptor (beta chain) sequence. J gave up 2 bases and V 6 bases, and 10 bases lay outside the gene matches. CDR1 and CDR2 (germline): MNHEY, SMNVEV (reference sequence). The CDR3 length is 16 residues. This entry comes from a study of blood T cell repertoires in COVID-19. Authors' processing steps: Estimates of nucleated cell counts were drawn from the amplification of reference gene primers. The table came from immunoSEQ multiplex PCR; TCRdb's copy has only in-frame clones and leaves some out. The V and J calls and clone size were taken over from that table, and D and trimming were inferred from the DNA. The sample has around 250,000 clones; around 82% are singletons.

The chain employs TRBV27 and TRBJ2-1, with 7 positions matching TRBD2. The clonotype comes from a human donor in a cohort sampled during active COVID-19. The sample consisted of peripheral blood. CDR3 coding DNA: TGTGCCAGCAGGCAGAGAGCGGGACTCCCCTACAATGAGCAGTTCTTC. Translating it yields CASRQRAGLPYNEQFF.